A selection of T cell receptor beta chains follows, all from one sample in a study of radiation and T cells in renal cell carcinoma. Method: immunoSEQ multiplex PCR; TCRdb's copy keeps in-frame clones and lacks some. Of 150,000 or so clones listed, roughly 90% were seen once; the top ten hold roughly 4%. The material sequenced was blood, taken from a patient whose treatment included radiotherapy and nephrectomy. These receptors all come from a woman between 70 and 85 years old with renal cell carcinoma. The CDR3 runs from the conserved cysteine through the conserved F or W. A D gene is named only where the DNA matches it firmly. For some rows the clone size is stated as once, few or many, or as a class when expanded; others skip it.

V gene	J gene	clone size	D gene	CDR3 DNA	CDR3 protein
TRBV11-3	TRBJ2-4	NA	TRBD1	TGTGCCAGCAGCAGCCCCGGGACAGGGTTAGCCAAAAACATTCAGTACTTC	CASSSPGTGLAKNIQYF
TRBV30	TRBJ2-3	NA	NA	TGTGTCTGGAGACCCCCGGGAGCAGATACGCAGTATTTT	CVWRPPGADTQYF
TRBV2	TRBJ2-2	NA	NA	TGTGCCAGCAGTCTGACGGAACCCACCGGGGAGCTGTTTTTT	CASSLTEPTGELFF
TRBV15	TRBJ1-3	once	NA	TGTGCCACCAGCAGAGATCCAGGGAGAGGAAACACCATATATTTT	CATSRDPGRGNTIYF
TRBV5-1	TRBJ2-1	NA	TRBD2	TGCGCCAGCAGCCAGACTAGCGGGGGGGCCTGGGATGAGCAGTTCTTC	CASSQTSGGAWDEQFF
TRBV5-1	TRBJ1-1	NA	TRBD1	TGCGCCAGCAGCTCGGATGGACAGGGAGTAACTGAAGCTTTCTTT	CASSSDGQGVTEAFF
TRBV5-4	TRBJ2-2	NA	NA	TGTGCCAGCAGCCCCGGGACGGTCACCGGGGAGCTGTTTTTT	CASSPGTVTGELFF
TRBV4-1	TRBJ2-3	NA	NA	TGCGCCAGCAGCCAAGTGGATGGGGCTGGGACGCAGTATTTT	CASSQVDGAGTQYF
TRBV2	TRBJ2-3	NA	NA	TGTGCCAGCAGTGGGGGGCCAACAGGGTCCGCAGATACGCAGTATTTT	CASSGGPTGSADTQYF
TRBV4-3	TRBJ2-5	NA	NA	TGCGCCAGCAGCCAAGATCTTGTGACGGGGGAGCAGTACTTC	CASSQDLVTGEQYF
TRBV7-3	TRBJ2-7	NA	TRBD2	TGTGCCAGCAGCGCTAGCGGGGGAAGCTCCTACGAGCAGTACTTC	CASSASGGSSYEQYF
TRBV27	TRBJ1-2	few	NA	TGTGCCAGCAGTTATGACAACTATGGCTACACCTTC	CASSYDNYGYTF
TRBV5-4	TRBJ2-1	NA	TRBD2	TGTGCCAGCAGCTTGGCCGGACTAGTAAATGAGCAGTTCTTC	CASSLAGLVNEQFF